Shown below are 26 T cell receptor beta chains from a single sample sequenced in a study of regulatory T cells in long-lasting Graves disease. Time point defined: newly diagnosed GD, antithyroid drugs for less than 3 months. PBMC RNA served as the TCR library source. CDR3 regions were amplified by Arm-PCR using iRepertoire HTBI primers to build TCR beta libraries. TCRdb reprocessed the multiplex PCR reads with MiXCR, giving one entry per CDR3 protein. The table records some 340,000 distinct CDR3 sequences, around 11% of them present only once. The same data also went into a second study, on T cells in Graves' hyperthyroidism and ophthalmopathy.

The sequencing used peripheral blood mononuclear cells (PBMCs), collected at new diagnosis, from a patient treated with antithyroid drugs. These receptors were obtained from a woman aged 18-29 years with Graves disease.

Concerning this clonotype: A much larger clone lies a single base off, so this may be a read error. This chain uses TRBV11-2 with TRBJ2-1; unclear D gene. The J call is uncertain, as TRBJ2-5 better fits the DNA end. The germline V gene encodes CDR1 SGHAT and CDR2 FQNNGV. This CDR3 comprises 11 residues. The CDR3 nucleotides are TGTGCCAGCAGCTCCCCCCCTACCCAGTACTTC. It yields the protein CASSSPPTQYF.

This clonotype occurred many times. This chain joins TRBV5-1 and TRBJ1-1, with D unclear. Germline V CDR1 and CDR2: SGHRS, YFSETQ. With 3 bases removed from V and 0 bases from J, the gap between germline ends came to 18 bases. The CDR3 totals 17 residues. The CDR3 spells CASSSLGVVGVNTEAFF. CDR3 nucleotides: TGCGCCAGCAGCTCCCTCGGGGTCGTTGGGGTGAACACTGAAGCTTTCTTT.

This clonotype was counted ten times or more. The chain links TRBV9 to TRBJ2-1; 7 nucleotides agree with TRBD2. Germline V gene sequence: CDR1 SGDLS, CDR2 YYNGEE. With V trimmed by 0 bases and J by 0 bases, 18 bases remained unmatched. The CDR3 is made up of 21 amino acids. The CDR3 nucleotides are TGTGCCAGCAGCGTAGTCCTTGGAGCGGGATCGCCCGAAGGCTCCTACAATGAGCAGTTCTTC. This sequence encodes CASSVVLGAGSPEGSYNEQFF.

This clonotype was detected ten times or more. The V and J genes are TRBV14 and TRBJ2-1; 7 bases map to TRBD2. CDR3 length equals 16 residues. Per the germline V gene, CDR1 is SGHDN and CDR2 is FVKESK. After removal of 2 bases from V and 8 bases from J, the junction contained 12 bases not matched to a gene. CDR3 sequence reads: CASSQPWGGRVYEQFF. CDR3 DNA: TGTGCCAGCAGCCAACCCTGGGGGGGTCGGGTTTATGAGCAGTTCTTC.

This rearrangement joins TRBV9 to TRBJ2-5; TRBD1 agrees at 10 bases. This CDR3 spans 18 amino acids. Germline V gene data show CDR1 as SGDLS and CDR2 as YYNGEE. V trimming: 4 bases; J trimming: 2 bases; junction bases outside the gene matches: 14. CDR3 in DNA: TGTGCCAGCAGCCCCCGGGACAGGGGCTCCCGTCAACAAGAGACCCAGTACTTC. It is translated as CASSPRDRGSRQQETQYF. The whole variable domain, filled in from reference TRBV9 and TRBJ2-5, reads DSGVTQTPKHLITATGQRVTLRCSPRSGDLSVYWYQQSLDQGLQFLIQYYNGEERAKGNILERFSAQQFPDLHSELNLSSLELGDSALYFCASSPRDRGSRQQETQYFGPGTRLLVL.

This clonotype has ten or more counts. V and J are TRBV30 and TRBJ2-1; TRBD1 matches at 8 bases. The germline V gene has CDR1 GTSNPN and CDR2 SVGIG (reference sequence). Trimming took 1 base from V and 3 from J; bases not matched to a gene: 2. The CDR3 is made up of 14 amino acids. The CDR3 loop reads CAWSETGVYNEQFF. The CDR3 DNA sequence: TGTGCCTGGAGTGAGACAGGGGTCTACAATGAGCAGTTCTTC.

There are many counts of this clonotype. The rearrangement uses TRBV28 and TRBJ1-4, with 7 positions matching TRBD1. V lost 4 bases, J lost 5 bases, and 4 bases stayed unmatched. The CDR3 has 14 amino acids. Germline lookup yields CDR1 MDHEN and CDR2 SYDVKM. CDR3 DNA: TGTGCCAGCAGTTCCGGGACAGAGAATGAAAAACTGTTTTTT. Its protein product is CASSSGTENEKLFF.

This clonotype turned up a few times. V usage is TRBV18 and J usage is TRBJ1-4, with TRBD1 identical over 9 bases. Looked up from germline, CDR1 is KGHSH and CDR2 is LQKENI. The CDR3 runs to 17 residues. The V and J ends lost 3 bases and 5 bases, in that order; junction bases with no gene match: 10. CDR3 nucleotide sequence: TGTGCCAGCTCACCTTCTTCTGGGACAGGGAAAAATGAAAAACTGTTTTTT. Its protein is CASSPSSGTGKNEKLFF.

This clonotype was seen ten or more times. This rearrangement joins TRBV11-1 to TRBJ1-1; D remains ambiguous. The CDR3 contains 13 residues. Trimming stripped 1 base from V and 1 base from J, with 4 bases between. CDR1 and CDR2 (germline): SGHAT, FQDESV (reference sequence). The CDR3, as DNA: TGTGCCAGCAGCTTAGTCACGAACACTGAAGCTTTCTTT. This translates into CASSLVTNTEAFF.

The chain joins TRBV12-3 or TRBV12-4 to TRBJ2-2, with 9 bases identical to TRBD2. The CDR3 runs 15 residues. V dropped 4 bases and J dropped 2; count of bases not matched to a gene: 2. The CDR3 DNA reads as TGTGCCAGCAGTTCGACTAGCGGTAACACCGGGGAGCTGTTTTTT. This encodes CASSSTSGNTGELFF.

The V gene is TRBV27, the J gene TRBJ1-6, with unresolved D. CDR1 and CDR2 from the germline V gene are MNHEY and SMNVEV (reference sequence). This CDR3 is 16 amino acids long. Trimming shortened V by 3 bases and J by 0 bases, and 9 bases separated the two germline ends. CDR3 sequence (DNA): TGTGCCAGCAGTTTTGACCGGAGCTCCTATAATTCACCCCTCCACTTT. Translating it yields CASSFDRSSYNSPLHF.

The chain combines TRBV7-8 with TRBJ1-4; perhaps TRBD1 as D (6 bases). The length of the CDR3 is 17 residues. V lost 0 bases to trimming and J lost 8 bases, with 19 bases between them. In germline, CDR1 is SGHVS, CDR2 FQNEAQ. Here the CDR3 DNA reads TGTGCCAGCAGCTTAGCGCTCGGGGGCGCCGGGGGAGAAAAACTGTTTTTT. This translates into CASSLALGGAGGEKLFF.

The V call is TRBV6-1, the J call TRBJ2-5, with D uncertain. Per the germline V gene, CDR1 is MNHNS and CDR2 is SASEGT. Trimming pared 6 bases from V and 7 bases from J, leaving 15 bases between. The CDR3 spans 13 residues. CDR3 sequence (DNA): TGTGCCAGCAGCCCATCAGAAACGGGGACCCAGTACTTC. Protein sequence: CASSPSETGTQYF.

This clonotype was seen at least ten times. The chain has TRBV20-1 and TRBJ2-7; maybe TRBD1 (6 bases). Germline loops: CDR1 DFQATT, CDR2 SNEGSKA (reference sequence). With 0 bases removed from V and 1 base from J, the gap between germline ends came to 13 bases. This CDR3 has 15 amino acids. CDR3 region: CSARDPGAGSYEQYF. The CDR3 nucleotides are TGCAGTGCTAGAGATCCAGGGGCCGGGTCCTACGAGCAGTACTTC.

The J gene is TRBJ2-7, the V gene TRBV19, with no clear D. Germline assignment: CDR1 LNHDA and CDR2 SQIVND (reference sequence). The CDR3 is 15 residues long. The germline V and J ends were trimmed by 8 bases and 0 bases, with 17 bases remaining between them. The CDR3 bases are TGTGCCAGTCCAAAGACCTTCAAGAGCTCCTACGAGCAGTACGTC. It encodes CASPKTFKSSYEQYV.

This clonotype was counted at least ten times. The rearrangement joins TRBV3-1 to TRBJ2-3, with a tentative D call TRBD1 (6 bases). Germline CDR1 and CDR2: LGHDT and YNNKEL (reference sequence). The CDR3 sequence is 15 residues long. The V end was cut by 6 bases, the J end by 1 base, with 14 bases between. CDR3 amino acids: CASRQYREGTDTQYF. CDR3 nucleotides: TGTGCCAGCAGACAATACAGGGAAGGCACAGATACGCAGTATTTT.

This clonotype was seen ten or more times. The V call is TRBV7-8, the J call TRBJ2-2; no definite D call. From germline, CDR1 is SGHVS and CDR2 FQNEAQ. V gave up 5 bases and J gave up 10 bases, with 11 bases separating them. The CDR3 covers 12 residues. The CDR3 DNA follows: TGTGCCAGCAGCCCCCTCGGCGAGGAGCTGTTTTTT. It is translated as CASSPLGEELFF.

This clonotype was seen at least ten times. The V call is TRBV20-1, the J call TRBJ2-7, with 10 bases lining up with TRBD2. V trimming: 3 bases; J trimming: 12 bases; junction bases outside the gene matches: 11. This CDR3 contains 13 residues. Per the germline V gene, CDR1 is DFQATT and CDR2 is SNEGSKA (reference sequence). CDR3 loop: CSASLAGVTVRYF. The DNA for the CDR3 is TGCAGTGCTAGCCTAGCGGGAGTCACGGTTCGGTACTTC.

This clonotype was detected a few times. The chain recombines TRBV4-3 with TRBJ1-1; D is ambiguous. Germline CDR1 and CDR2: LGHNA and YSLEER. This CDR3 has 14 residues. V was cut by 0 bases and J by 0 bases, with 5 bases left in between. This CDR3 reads CASSQDTLNTEAFF. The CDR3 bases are TGCGCCAGCAGCCAAGACACATTGAACACTGAAGCTTTCTTT.

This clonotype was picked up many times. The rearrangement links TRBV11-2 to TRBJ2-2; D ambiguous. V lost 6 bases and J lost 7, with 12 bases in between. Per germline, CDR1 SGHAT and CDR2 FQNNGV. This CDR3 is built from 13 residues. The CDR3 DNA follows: TGTGCCAGCAGAAAAGACGGTGTCGGGGAGCTGTTTTTT. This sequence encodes CASRKDGVGELFF.

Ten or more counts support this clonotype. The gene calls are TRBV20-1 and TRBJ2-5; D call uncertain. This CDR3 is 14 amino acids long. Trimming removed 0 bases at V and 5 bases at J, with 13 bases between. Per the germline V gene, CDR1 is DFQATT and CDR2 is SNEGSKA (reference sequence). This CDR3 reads CSARESTRAETQYF. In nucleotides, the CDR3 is TGCAGTGCTAGAGAGAGCACACGTGCGGAGACCCAGTACTTC.

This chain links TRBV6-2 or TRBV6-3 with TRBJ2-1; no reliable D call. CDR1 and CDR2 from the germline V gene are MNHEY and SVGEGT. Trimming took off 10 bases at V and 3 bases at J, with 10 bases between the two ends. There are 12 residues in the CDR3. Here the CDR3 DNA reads TGTGCCAACACGGGCGACTACAATGAGCAGTTCTTC. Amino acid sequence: CANTGDYNEQFF.

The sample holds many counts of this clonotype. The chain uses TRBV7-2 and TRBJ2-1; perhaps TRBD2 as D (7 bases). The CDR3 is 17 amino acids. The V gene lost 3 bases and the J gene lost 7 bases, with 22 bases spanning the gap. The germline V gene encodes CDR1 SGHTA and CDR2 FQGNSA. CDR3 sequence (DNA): TGTGCCAGCAGCTTCAGGGGAGGGGTTGGCTCGGTTAATGAGCAGTTCTTC. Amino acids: CASSFRGGVGSVNEQFF.

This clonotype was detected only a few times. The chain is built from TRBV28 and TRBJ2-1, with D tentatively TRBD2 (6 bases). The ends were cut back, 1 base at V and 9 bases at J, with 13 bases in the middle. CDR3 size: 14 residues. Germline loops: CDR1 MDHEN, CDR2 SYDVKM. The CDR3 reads CASSLSGDGGEQFF. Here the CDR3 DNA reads TGTGCCAGCAGTTTATCTGGGGACGGGGGTGAGCAGTTCTTC.

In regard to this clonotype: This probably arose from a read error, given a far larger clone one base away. The CDR3 sequence is CASSLSSRRDAQYF. In DNA, the CDR3 is TGTGCCAGCAGTTTATCTAGCCGGAGAGATGCGCAGTATTTT. This chain links TRBV7-9 with TRBJ2-3, with D perhaps TRBD2 (5 bases). Germline V gene lookup returns CDR1 SEHNR and CDR2 FQNEAQ (reference sequence). The CDR3 is 14 amino acids.

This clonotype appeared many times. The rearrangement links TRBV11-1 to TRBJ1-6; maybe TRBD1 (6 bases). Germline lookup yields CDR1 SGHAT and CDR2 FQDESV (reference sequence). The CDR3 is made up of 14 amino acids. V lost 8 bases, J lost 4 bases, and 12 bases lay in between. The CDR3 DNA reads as TGTGCCAGCGGGACCGGGACATATAATTCACCCCTCCACTTT. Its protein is CASGTGTYNSPLHF. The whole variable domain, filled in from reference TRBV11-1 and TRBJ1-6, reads EAEVAQSPRYKITEKSQAVAFWCDPISGHATLYWYRQILGQGPELLVQFQDESVVDDSQLPKDRFSAERLKGVDSTLKIQPAELGDSAMYLCASGTGTYNSPLHFGNGTRLTVT.